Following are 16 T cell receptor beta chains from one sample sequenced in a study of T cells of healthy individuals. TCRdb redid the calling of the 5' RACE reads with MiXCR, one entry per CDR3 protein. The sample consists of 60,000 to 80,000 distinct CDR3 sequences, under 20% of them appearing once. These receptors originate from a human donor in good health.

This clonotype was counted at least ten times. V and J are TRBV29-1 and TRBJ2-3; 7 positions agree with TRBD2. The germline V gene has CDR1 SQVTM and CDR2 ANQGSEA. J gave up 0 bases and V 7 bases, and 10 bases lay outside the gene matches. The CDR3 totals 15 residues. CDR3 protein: CSAAKREGSTDTQYF. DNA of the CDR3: TGCAGCGCCGCGAAGAGGGAGGGAAGCACAGATACGCAGTATTTT.

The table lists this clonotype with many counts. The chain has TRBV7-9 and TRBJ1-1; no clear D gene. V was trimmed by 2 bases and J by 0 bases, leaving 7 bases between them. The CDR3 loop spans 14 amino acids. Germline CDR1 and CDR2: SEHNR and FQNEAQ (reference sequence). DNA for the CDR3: TGTGCCAGCAGCTTATACCCTATGAACACTGAAGCTTTCTTT. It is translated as CASSLYPMNTEAFF.

The CDR3 region has the DNA TGTGCCAGCAGCCTCCGAGAGGGTATGGGTGAAAAACTGTTTTTT. Its protein product is CASSLREGMGEKLFF. This chain joins TRBV5-6 and TRBJ1-4; D unclear. Germline V gene data show CDR1 as SGHDT and CDR2 as YYEEEE. With 4 bases removed from V and 7 bases from J, the gap between germline ends came to 17 bases. The CDR3 runs 15 residues. Drawing the rest from reference TRBV5-6 and TRBJ1-4, the complete variable domain is DAGVTQSPTHLIKTRGQQVTLRCSPKSGHDTVSWYQQALGQGPQFIFQYYEEEERQRGNFPDRFSGHQFPNYSSELNVNALLLGDSALYLCASSLREGMGEKLFFGSGTQLSVL.

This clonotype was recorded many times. CDR3 region: CASSLGQGAQNEQFF. In nucleotides, the CDR3 is TGTGCCAGTAGTCTTGGACAGGGGGCGCAGAATGAGCAGTTCTTC. The chain recombines TRBV19 with TRBJ2-1; 11 bases match TRBD1. The CDR3 spans 15 residues. Germline CDR1 is LNHDA and CDR2 is SQIVND (reference sequence). Losses at the gene ends were 5 bases for V and 7 bases for J; bases not matched to a gene: 7.

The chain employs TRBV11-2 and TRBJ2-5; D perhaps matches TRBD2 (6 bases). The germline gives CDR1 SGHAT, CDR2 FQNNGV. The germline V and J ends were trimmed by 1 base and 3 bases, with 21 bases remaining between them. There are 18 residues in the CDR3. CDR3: CASSLASLRGRLKETQYF. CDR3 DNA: TGTGCCAGCAGCTTAGCTTCCCTCCGGGGGAGGCTCAAAGAGACCCAGTACTTC. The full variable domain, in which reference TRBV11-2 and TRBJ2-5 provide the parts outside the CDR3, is EAGVAQSPRYKIIEKRQSVAFWCNPISGHATLYWYQQILGQGPKLLIQFQNNGVVDDSQLPKDRFSAERLKGVDSTLKIQPAKLEDSAVYLCASSLASLRGRLKETQYFGPGTRLLVL.

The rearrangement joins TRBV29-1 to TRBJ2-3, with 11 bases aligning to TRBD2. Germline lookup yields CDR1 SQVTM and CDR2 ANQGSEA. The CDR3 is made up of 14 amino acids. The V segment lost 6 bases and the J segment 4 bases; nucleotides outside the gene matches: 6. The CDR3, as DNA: TGCAGCGTCGTCGCGACTAGCGGGGCAGATACGCAGTATTTT. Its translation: CSVVATSGADTQYF.

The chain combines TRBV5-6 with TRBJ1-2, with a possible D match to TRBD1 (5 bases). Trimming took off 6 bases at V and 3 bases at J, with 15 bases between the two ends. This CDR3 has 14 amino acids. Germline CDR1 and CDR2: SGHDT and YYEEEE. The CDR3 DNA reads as TGTGCCAGCACCCCAACGGGGGTTTACTATGGCTACACCTTC. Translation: CASTPTGVYYGYTF.

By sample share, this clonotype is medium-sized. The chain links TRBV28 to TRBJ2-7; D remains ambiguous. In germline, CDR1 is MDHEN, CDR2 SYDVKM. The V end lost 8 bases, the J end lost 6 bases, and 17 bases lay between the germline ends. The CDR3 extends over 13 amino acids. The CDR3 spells CASSNLVTIEQYF. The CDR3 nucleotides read TGTGCCAGCTCAAACCTAGTCACAATCGAGCAGTACTTC.

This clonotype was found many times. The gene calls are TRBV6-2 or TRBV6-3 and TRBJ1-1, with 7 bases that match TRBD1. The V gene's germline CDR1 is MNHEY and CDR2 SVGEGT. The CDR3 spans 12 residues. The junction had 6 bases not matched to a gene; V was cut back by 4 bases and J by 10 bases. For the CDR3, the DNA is TGTGCCAGCAGTTGGGACAGCGCGGCAGCTTTCTTT. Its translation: CASSWDSAAAFF.

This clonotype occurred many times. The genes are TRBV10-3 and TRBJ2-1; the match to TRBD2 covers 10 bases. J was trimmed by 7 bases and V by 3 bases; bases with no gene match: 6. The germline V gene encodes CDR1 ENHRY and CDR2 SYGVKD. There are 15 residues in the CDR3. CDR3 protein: CAISEWTSGQNEQFF. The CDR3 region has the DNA TGTGCCATCAGTGAATGGACTAGCGGTCAGAATGAGCAGTTCTTC.

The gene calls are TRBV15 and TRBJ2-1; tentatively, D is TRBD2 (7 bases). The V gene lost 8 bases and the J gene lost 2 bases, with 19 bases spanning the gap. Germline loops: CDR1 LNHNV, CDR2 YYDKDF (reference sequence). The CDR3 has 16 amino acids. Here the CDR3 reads CATLYSGGTTYNEQFF. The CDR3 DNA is TGTGCCACCCTCTACTCGGGGGGCACCACCTACAATGAGCAGTTCTTC.

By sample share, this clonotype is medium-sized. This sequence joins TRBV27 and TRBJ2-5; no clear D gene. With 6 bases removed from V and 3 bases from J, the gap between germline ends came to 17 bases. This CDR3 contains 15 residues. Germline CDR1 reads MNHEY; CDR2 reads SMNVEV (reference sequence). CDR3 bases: TGTGCCAGCAGCCGTAGACCCCAGGCCGAAGAGACCCAGTACTTC. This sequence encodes CASSRRPQAEETQYF.

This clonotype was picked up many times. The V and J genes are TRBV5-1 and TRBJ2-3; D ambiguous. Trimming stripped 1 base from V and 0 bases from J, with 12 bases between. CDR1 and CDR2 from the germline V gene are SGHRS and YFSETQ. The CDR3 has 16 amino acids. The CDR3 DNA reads TGCGCCAGCAGCTTGTTTTTCCCTATCAGCACAGATACGCAGTATTTT. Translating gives CASSLFFPISTDTQYF.

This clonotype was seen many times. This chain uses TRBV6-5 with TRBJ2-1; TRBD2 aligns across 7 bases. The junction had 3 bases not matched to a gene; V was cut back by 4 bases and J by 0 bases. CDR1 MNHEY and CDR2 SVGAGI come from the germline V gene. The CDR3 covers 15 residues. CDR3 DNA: TGTGCCAGCAGTTTTGGACTAGACTCCTACAATGAGCAGTTCTTC. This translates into CASSFGLDSYNEQFF.

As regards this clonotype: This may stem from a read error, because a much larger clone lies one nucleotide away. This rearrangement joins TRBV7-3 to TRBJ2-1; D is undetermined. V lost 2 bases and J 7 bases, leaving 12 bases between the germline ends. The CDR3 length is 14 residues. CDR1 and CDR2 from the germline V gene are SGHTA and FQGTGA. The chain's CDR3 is CASSLVGCSNEQFF. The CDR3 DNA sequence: TGTGCCAGCAGCTTAGTCGGATGCTCTAATGAGCAGTTCTTC.

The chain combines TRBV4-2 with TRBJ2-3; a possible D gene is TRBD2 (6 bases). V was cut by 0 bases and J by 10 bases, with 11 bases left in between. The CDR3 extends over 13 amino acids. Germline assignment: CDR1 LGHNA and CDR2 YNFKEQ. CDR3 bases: TGTGCCAGCAGCCAAGATCGCGCTAGCGCGCAGTATTTT. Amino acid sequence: CASSQDRASAQYF.